The subject of this entry is one T cell receptor beta chain. Its antigen is not identified. The sample belongs to a study of T-cell memory formation after mild COVID-19. Looking at the study overall: The study found TCR clusters largely donor specific. Whole-study results and caveats: There was no confirmation that second-wave clones peaking on day 37 were SARS-CoV-2 specific. Pre-infection memory carried some responding clones, suggesting that cross-reactive memory joined.

V lost 0 bases and J lost 3, with 6 bases in between. This CDR3 comprises 13 residues. Germline CDR1 and CDR2: LGHNA and YSLEER. In TCRdb, the 5' RACE reads were re-called with MiXCR into one record per CDR3 protein. The table shows just over 150,000 distinct CDR3 sequences, with roughly 28% occurring only once. The sequence was collected from an adult woman who had mild COVID-19 (a few samples of this study predate the infection). Cell type and time point are not known. The chain is built from TRBV4-3 and TRBJ2-7; D may be TRBD1 or TRBD2 (5 bases each). The sample comprised PBMCs or a T cell subset sorted from them (not recorded which). This CDR3 is CASSQEGDYEQYF. CDR3 in DNA: TGCGCCAGCAGCCAAGAGGGGGACTACGAGCAGTACTTC.